This TCR beta chain was captured in a study of blood T cell repertoires in COVID-19. Study as a whole: COVID-19 samples, acute and convalescent, were from the United States, Italy and Spain. The cDNA or gDNA used as material had been derived from T cells, B-cell-depleted T cells, or PBMCs.

In the original analysis: Estimation of nucleated cell counts relied on the amplification of reference gene primers. The repertoire was sequenced with immunoSEQ multiplex PCR; TCRdb's copy has only in-frame clones and lacks some. The DNA was the basis for D and trimming; V, J and clone size are from that table. The data hold tens of thousands of clones, with roughly 90% observed a single time. The CDR3 length is 13 residues. The germline gives CDR1 MNHNY, CDR2 SVGAGI (reference sequence). Trimming left V 7 bases short and J 6 bases short, with 14 bases between. The sequence was obtained from a human donor in a cohort sampled during active COVID-19. The rearrangement joins TRBV6-6 to TRBJ2-3; perhaps TRBD2 as D (5 bases). The sample was peripheral blood. The CDR3: CASKESQRDTQYF. The CDR3 DNA reads as TGTGCCAGCAAAGAGTCCCAGCGGGATACGCAGTATTTT.